Described below is a single T cell receptor (beta chain) sequence and its context. Healthy individuals of Caucasian origin from Russia, aged roughly 6 to 95, served as donors. A second about 6 to 12 cycle PCR used barcoded and J-beta primers. TCRdb processed the 5' RACE reads anew with MiXCR; each CDR3 protein has one entry. This sample has hundreds of thousands of distinct CDR3 sequences, with roughly 25% found just once. The CDR3 length is 17 residues. Germline V gives CDR1 LGHDT, CDR2 YNNKEL (reference sequence). The data were obtained in a study of blood T cells in healthy people across ages. The same specimen was also included in a second study, on T cells of mothers and their children. As that study records: Samples came from a few healthy Caucasian mothers and their six children.

What was sequenced was blood. The clonotype was recovered from a boy younger than 18 in good health. The chain carries TRBV3-1 and TRBJ2-1, with 10 positions matching TRBD2. The last part of the DNA fits TRBJ2-5 better; the J call may be wrong. CDR3 sequence: CASSQPSEREGPETQYF. CDR3 nucleotide sequence: TGTGCCAGCAGCCAGCCCTCGGAGCGGGAGGGCCCTGAGACCCAGTACTTC.